The present entry profiles one T cell receptor beta chain with its context. This entry comes from a study of lymphopenia after photon versus proton radiotherapy. Sequenced by immunoSEQ multiplex PCR; TCRdb stores in-frame clones only, minus some. The profile shows 2,000 to 2,500 clones, around 78% of them singletons. The CDR3 has 12 residues. V was trimmed by 6 bases and J by 8 bases, leaving 10 bases between them. CDR1 is SNHLY and CDR2 is FYNNEI in the germline V gene. The sample was peripheral blood, taken from a patient treated with photon-based radiotherapy. The chain employs TRBV2 and TRBJ1-4; no reliable D call. The TCR sequence derives from a man aged 80 or over with cholangiocarcinoma. The chain's CDR3 is CASRPLGEKLFF. CDR3 in DNA: TGTGCCAGCAGGCCCCTAGGGGAAAAACTGTTTTTT.